The TCR beta chain under discussion was sequenced for a study of T cell repertoires in cytomegalovirus infection. Overall study: Based on public TCR beta signatures, there were indications of CMV infection and of a matching HLA type. Study observations and caveats: Carriage of CMV together with the relevant HLA was identifiable through cumulative public TCR beta family frequency.

MiXCR was run by TCRdb on the reads, yielding one entry per CDR3 protein. The data hold about 310,000 distinct CDR3 sequences, with about a sixth observed a single time. Trimming shortened V by 2 bases and J by 0 bases, and 7 bases separated the two germline ends. Per germline, CDR1 MNHEY and CDR2 SVGAGI. This CDR3 spans 14 amino acids. As for this clonotype: The antigen remains undetermined.

The chain uses TRBV6-5 and TRBJ1-1; D unclear. Sequencing was done on a sample of PBMCs. This sequence originates from a human donor in good health (CMV status not recorded). Some clones in this sample may be carry-over from other donors' samples. CDR3 bases: TGTGCCAGCAGTTACCAAACAGTGAACACTGAAGCTTTCTTT. As protein: CASSYQTVNTEAFF.